Presented here are 10 T cell receptor beta chains from one specimen sequenced in a study of shared clonotypes between healthy human individuals. Here immunoSEQ multiplex PCR was the method, and the copy in TCRdb shows in-frame clones only, minus some. This sample carries roughly 2 million clones, approximately 94% of them seen once, and the ten largest clones take roughly 0.13%. Sequenced sample: naive CD4+ T cells sorted from blood. Sample subset: CD45RA+ positively selected. Receptor source: a man aged 18 to 35 in good health.

The DNA for the CDR3 is TGTGCCAGCAGCTGGCGGATCACCGGGGAGCTGTTTTTT. Translating gives CASSWRITGELFF. The chain carries TRBV5-5 and TRBJ2-2; no reliable D call. Trimming took 3 bases from V and 4 from J, leaving 7 bases between them. This CDR3 has 13 residues. The V gene's germline CDR1 is SGHKS and CDR2 YYEKEE (reference sequence).

The rearrangement joins TRBV7-2 to TRBJ1-2; maybe TRBD1 (6 bases). The CDR3 contains 14 residues. The V end lost 4 bases, the J end lost 4 bases, and 13 bases lay between the germline ends. Germline V lookup: CDR1 SGHTA, CDR2 FQGNSA. Here the CDR3 DNA reads TGTGCCAGCAGCTCGGCAGGGGCCAGCTATGGCTACACCTTC. This sequence encodes CASSSAGASYGYTF.

The chain is built from TRBV6-5 and TRBJ1-5; 7 bases match TRBD1. V lost 5 bases, J lost 0 bases, and 4 bases stayed unmatched. This CDR3 is 15 amino acids long. CDR1 MNHEY and CDR2 SVGAGI come from the germline V gene. The CDR3 region is CASSLTGNSNQPQHF. The CDR3 DNA reads as TGTGCCAGCAGTCTGACAGGGAATAGCAATCAGCCCCAGCATTTT.

The CDR3 protein is CASSSHGSSYEQYF. Written as DNA, the CDR3 is TGTGCCAGCAGCTCCCACGGGAGCTCCTACGAGCAGTACTTC. The chain recombines TRBV7-8 with TRBJ2-7, with D perhaps matching TRBD2 (6 bases). This CDR3 contains 14 residues. Between the trimmed V and J ends, which lost 4 bases and 0 bases, there was a span of 10 bases. From germline, CDR1 is SGHVS and CDR2 FQNEAQ.

This clone showed up just a few times. This sequence joins TRBV28 and TRBJ1-4; TRBD1 matches 9 bases. The J segment lost 7 bases and the V segment lost 7 bases, leaving 7 bases of the junction unmatched. This CDR3 is 14 amino acids long. Germline V gene sequence: CDR1 MDHEN, CDR2 SYDVKM. Here the CDR3 reads CASIPGQGREKLFF. The CDR3 DNA is TGTGCCAGCATTCCGGGACAGGGACGTGAAAAACTGTTTTTT.

The chain couples TRBV4-1 to TRBJ2-5, with unresolved D. There are 15 residues in the CDR3. Germline CDR1 and CDR2: MGHRA and YSYEKL. The V end lost 4 bases, the J end lost 5 bases, and 17 bases lay between the germline ends. CDR3 region: CASSLPPAGFETQYF. CDR3 sequence (DNA): TGCGCCAGCAGCCTTCCCCCTGCCGGGTTTGAGACCCAGTACTTC.

V and J are TRBV5-5 and TRBJ2-7; D is perhaps TRBD1 (5 bases). CDR3 length: 13 residues. The V end lost 4 bases, the J end lost 6 bases, and 14 bases lay between the germline ends. CDR1 is SGHKS, CDR2 YYEKEE, per germline (reference sequence). The CDR3 loop reads CASSRDRQSEQYF. CDR3 DNA: TGTGCCAGCAGCCGCGACAGACAGTCCGAGCAGTACTTC. Variable domain in full (rest from reference TRBV5-5 and TRBJ2-7): DAGVTQSPTHLIKTRGQQVTLRCSPISGHKSVSWYQQVLGQGPQFIFQYYEKEERGRGNFPDRFSARQFPNYSSELNVNALLLGDSALYLCASSRDRQSEQYFGPGTRLTVT.

Notes on this clone: At one end, the junction sequence differs from germline, possibly due to a read error. This chain joins TRBV6-5 and TRBJ1-2, with D possibly being TRBD1 (6 bases). The CDR3 is 13 residues long. Germline values: CDR1 MNHEY, CDR2 SVGAGI. The CDR3 DNA reads as TGTGCCAGCAGTCAATTCTCTTCGGACAGACTCTATTTC. The encoded protein is CASSQFSSDRLYF.

Comment on this clone: The sample has other DNA sequences that encode this CDR3 too. The V gene is TRBV5-1, the J gene TRBJ1-1; D is undetermined. The germline V gene encodes CDR1 SGHRS and CDR2 YFSETQ. V shed 0 bases and J shed 0 bases, with 3 bases lying between them. CDR3 length: 13 residues. CDR3: CASSLVLNTEAFF. In DNA form, the CDR3 reads TGCGCCAGCAGCTTGGTCTTGAACACTGAAGCTTTCTTT.

V is TRBV9 and J is TRBJ1-2; the D is unclear. The CDR3 has 16 amino acids. The ends were cut back, 0 bases at V and 4 bases at J, with 16 bases in the middle. Germline V CDR1 and CDR2: SGDLS, YYNGEE. CDR3 region: CASSVAVSPVFYGYTF. The CDR3 nucleotides read TGTGCCAGCAGCGTAGCTGTCAGCCCAGTATTCTATGGCTACACCTTC.